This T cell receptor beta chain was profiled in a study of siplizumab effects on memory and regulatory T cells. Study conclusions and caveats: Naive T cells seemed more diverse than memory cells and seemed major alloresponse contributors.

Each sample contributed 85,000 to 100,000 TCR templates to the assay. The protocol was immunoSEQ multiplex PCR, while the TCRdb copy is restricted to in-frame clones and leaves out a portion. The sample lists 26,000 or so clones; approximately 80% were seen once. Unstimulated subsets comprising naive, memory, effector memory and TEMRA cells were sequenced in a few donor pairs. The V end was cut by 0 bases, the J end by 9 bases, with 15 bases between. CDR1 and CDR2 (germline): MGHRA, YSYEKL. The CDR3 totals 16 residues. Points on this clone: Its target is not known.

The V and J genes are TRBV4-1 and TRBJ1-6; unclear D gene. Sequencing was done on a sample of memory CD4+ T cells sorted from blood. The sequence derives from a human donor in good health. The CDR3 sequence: CASSQDSRPEGSPLHF. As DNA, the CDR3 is TGCGCCAGCAGCCAAGATAGTAGGCCCGAGGGTTCACCCCTCCACTTT.